The following is a TCR beta chain sequence with its context. V trimming: 4 bases; J trimming: 3 bases; junction bases outside the gene matches: 11. In germline, CDR1 is MDHEN, CDR2 SYDVKM. This CDR3 is built from 17 residues. This entry comes from a study of CD8 T cells in Susac syndrome. Random hexamers were used to reverse transcribe roughly 0.5 to 1 ug of RNA. From the immunoSEQ multiplex PCR reads, TCRdb called clonotypes with MiXCR, one entry per CDR3 protein. This table holds 150,000 or so distinct CDR3 sequences, more than 95% found once. The source is a human donor with Susac syndrome. Material for sequencing was CD4+ T cells from PBMCs. The chain is built from TRBV28 and TRBJ2-1; 8 bases align to TRBD1. CDR3 loop: CASSSLQGAGDYNEQFF. The CDR3 bases are TGTGCCAGCAGTTCTCTCCAGGGGGCCGGGGACTACAATGAGCAGTTCTTC.